This entry concerns a single TCR beta chain. Its target is not known. The sample comes from a study of T cell responses to AZD1222 COVID-19 vaccine. TCRdb's copy holds only in-frame clones and misses some; the assay was immunoSEQ multiplex PCR. The sample consists of 50,000 to 65,000 clones, roughly 90% of them appearing once. The J segment lost 0 bases and the V segment lost 3 bases, leaving 5 bases of the junction unmatched. This CDR3 is built from 15 residues. Germline V gene data show CDR1 as DFQATT and CDR2 as SNEGSKA (reference sequence). Notes on the study in general: Clonal diversity was possibly underestimated; the donors were predominantly white British and more often female.

Sequenced here: peripheral blood, sampled 28 days after the second AZD1222 dose. The sequence came from an adult who received the AZD1222 COVID-19 vaccine. The chain recombines TRBV20-1 with TRBJ2-1, with 7 nucleotides matching TRBD2. This CDR3 reads CSASSREVSYNEQFF. The CDR3 DNA is TGCAGTGCTAGTTCTCGGGAGGTCTCCTACAATGAGCAGTTCTTC.